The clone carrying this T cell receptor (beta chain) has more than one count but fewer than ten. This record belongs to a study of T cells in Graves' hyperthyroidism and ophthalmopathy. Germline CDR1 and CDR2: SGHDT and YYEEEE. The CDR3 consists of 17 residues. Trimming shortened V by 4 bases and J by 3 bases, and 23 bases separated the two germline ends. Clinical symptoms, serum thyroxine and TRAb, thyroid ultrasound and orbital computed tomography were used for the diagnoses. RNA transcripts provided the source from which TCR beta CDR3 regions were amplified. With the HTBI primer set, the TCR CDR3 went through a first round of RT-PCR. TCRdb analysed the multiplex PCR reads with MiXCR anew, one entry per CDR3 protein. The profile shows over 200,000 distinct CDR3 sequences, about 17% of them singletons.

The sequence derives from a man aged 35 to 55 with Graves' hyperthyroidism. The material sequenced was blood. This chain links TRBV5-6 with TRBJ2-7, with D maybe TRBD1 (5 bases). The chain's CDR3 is CASSLWGTQEIFYEQYF. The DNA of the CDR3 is TGTGCCAGCAGCCTCTGGGGTACACAGGAGATCTTCTACGAGCAGTACTTC.